The rows below give T cell receptor beta chains drawn from one sample of a study of CD8 T cells in ankylosing spondylitis. MiXCR, applied by TCRdb to the 5' RACE reads, yields one record per CDR3 protein. The sample lists fewer than 250,000 distinct CDR3 sequences, more than 25% occurring once. The specimen was blood, either unsorted or a sorted T cell fraction (not recorded which). The origin of the receptors is a male donor with ankylosing spondylitis or in good health (not recorded which). Both conserved end residues are part of each CDR3. Fields, in order: clone size, V gene, CDR3 protein. Where a row states a size, it is once, few, many or the class of an expanded clone; other rows omit it.

>many|TRBV20-1
CSARDRQGASETQYF
>few|TRBV12-3/TRBV12-4
CASSFSKAYEQYF
>NA|TRBV11-2
CASSLVSQETQYF
>once|TRBV25-1
CASSELTWTTEAFF
>NA|TRBV20-1
CSASLPGRIAISPSIF
>few|TRBV5-6
CASSLVDQETQYF
>few|TRBV20-1
CSASSLYNEQFF
>few|TRBV5-6
CASSLKTGGGADTQYF
>once|TRBV4-1
CASSQLSASSVYGYTF
>few|TRBV10-3
CAIGVGGGDEQYF
>few|TRBV20-1
CSARDGLNSPLHF
>few|TRBV7-8
CASSQQSKNHYNEQFF
>NA|TRBV4-1
CASSQATGPRYGYTF
>NA|TRBV3-1
CASSQDLQFTSTDTQYF
>NA|TRBV6-5
CASSYSPGYEQFF
>few|TRBV12-3/TRBV12-4
CASSPQGGGTEAFF
>few|TRBV12-3/TRBV12-4
CASSLNGGYSYEQYF
>few|TRBV7-9
CASSLRDRWTGELFF
>NA|TRBV20-1
CSASVTSGTKNTGELFF
>few|TRBV6-6
CASSTNQPQHF
>NA|TRBV20-1
CSASDGGSSYEQYF
>few|TRBV7-6
CASSPADTGELFF
>NA|TRBV20-1
CSARDMRGRLHEQFF
>NA|TRBV10-3
CAISESRSWTGDSYEQYF
>NA|TRBV5-1
CASSLPGGSPNTGELFF
>NA|TRBV7-6
CASSPDQTASYEQYF
>NA|TRBV5-1
CATWFYGYTF
>NA|TRBV12-3/TRBV12-4
CASSFPSNHEQYF
>few|TRBV10-1
CASSFGQAWETQYF
>few|TRBV9
CASSVVNTDPGYGYTF
>NA|TRBV5-1
CASSPGTGNGELFF
>few|TRBV12-3/TRBV12-4
CASSSRLAGGGETQYF
>NA|TRBV20-1
CSAPPGGGNTEAFF
>NA|TRBV6-5
CASSYSGRSSYEQYF
>NA|TRBV12-3/TRBV12-4
CASSLARMRGLPQHF
>few|TRBV20-1
CSAREITGTESYNEQFF
>NA|TRBV27
CASRTGTSTDTQYF
>NA|TRBV12-3/TRBV12-4
CASRPGGPQGYNYGYTF
>once|TRBV11-3
CASSFGGRNEQFF
>few|TRBV25-1
CASSEGDISNNEQFF
>few|TRBV29-1
CSVEELPAGDTQYF
>NA|TRBV27
CASSLSHRLMEQYF
>NA|TRBV6-5
CASSYGWAEKDGYTF
>few|TRBV6-1
CASSNTQGATTYEQYF
>NA|TRBV5-1
CASSKGGYNEQFF
>NA|TRBV12-3/TRBV12-4
CASSLLAGGPSYEQYF
>NA|TRBV5-1
CASSLAARGNTEAFF
>NA|TRBV7-3
CASSFGGGGANGLTF
>few|TRBV5-1
CASSLDFAGSSGANVLTF
>NA|TRBV29-1
CSVVRVNLETEAFF
>few|TRBV5-5
CASSRPGTGMNTEAFF
>NA|TRBV11-1
CASSYLAIAGEYQETQYF
>NA|TRBV20-1
CSAKAGGPKNEQFF
>few|TRBV7-2
CASSLALGDTQYF
>NA|TRBV7-9
CASSRGADRNTEAFF
>many|TRBV29-1
CSARDIGGETQYF
>NA|TRBV4-1
CASSQIEPNNSPLHF
>NA|TRBV10-3
CAISEFSGFGLGSKGTQYF
>NA|TRBV20-1
CSASGQLNTEAFF